The present entry profiles one T cell receptor (beta chain) with its context. The CDR3 spans 13 residues. Germline assignment: CDR1 MNHNY and CDR2 SVGAGI (reference sequence). The germline V and J ends were trimmed by 7 bases and 4 bases, with 13 bases remaining between them. This record comes from a study of beta chain features in type 1 diabetes. cDNA synthesis used the whole RNA isolate, giving expressed TCRB sequences. Here immunoSEQ multiplex PCR was the method, and the copy in TCRdb shows in-frame clones only, minus some. The table has under 400,000 clones, less than 20% seen once. The clonotype comes from a woman under 30 in good health. The chain uses TRBV6-6 and TRBJ1-2; D possibly corresponds to TRBD1 (5 bases). Sequenced sample: naive CD4+ T cells from blood. Here the CDR3 reads CASKGEGVYGYTF. The CDR3 nucleotides are TGTGCCAGCAAAGGGGAGGGCGTCTATGGCTACACCTTC.